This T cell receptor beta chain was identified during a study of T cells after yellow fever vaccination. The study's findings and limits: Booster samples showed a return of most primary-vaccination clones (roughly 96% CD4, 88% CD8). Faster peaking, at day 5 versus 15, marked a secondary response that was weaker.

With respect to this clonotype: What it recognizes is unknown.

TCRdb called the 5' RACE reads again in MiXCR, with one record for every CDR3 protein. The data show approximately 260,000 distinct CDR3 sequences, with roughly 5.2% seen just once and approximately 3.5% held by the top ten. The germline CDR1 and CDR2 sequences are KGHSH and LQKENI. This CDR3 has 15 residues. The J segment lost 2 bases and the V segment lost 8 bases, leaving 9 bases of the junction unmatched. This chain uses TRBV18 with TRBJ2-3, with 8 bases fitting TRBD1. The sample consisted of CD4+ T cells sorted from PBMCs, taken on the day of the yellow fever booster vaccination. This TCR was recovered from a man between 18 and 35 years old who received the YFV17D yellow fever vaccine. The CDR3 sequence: CASTDRGRDTDTQYF. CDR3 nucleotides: TGTGCCAGCACCGACAGGGGTCGAGACACAGATACGCAGTATTTT.